One sample yielded the 26 T cell receptor beta chains listed below, sequenced in a study of T-cell memory formation after mild COVID-19. TCRdb reanalysed the 5' RACE reads using MiXCR and keeps one entry per CDR3 protein. Of approximately 580,000 distinct CDR3 sequences in the sample, roughly 22% are singletons; the top ten hold approximately 12%. The sequencing input was PBMCs or a T cell subset sorted from them (not recorded which). Receptors were obtained from an adult woman who had mild COVID-19 (a few samples of this study predate the infection). Cell type and time point are not known.

Here the CDR3 DNA reads TGTGCCAGCACCTCGCCAGGGGCGCGGGGCTACACCTTC. As protein: CASTSPGARGYTF. This chain connects TRBV11-3 to TRBJ1-2, with a weak D call TRBD1 (6 bases). The CDR3 runs to 13 residues. Between the trimmed V and J ends, which lost 7 bases and 8 bases, there was a span of 17 bases. The germline CDR1 and CDR2 sequences are SGHNT and YENEEA. Complete variable domain (other parts from reference TRBV11-3 and TRBJ1-2): EAGVVQSPRYKIIEKKQPVAFWCNPISGHNTLYWYLQNLGQGPELLIRYENEEAVDDSQLPKDRFSAERLKGVDSTLKIQPAELGDSAVYLCASTSPGARGYTFGSGTRLTVV.

The sample holds a few counts of this clonotype. DNA of the CDR3: TGTGCCAGCACCACGGGACAGGGAACCTACGAGCAGTACTTC. It translates to CASTTGQGTYEQYF. V usage is TRBV12-3 or TRBV12-4 and J usage is TRBJ2-7, with TRBD1 matching 9 bases. The CDR3 loop spans 14 amino acids. Trimming removed 7 bases from V and 2 bases from J; junction bases left unmatched: 6.

The rearrangement uses TRBV7-8 and TRBJ2-5, with unresolved D. The CDR3 extends over 8 amino acids. V shed 5 bases and J shed 14 bases, with 6 bases lying between them. Germline lookup yields CDR1 SGHVS and CDR2 FQNEAQ. The CDR3 nucleotides read TGTGCCAGCAGCCCCCTTTACTTC. Its translation is CASSPLYF.

In this sample, this clonotype turned up a few times. The chain uses TRBV5-1 and TRBJ2-5; possible D gene TRBD1, 6 bases. The CDR3 consists of 13 residues. V lost 2 bases to trimming and J lost 3 bases, with 8 bases between them. CDR1 and CDR2 (germline): SGHRS, YFSETQ. As DNA, the CDR3 is TGCGCCAGCAGCTTCCGGACAGAAGAGACCCAGTACTTC. This gives the protein CASSFRTEETQYF.

The J gene is TRBJ1-2, the V gene TRBV11-2; no clear D gene. With 6 bases removed from V and 0 bases from J, the gap between germline ends came to 17 bases. Germline-derived CDR1 and CDR2 are SGHAT and FQNNGV. This CDR3 contains 16 residues. In DNA, the CDR3 is TGTGCCAGCAGATCAACCGGGCCCCGAGCTAACTATGGCTACACCTTC. The encoded protein is CASRSTGPRANYGYTF. Full variable domain (outside the CDR3, taken from reference TRBV11-2 and TRBJ1-2): EAGVAQSPRYKIIEKRQSVAFWCNPISGHATLYWYQQILGQGPKLLIQFQNNGVVDDSQLPKDRFSAERLKGVDSTLKIQPAKLEDSAVYLCASRSTGPRANYGYTFGSGTRLTVV.

This clonotype came up many times. The chain carries TRBV9 and TRBJ1-1; a weak D match, TRBD1 (5 bases). The CDR3 has 14 residues. Trimming removed 3 bases at V and 0 bases at J, with 9 bases between. Germline-derived CDR1 and CDR2 are SGDLS and YYNGEE. This CDR3 is CASSAGPVNTEAFF. CDR3 coding DNA: TGTGCCAGCAGCGCAGGGCCAGTGAACACTGAAGCTTTCTTT.

Remarks on this clonotype: At one end the junction does not follow the germline gene, possibly because of a read error. The genes are TRBV7-2 and TRBJ1-2, with D perhaps TRBD1 (5 bases). CDR1 is SGHTA and CDR2 is FQGNSA in the germline V gene. The CDR3 is made up of 17 amino acids. CDR3 in amino acids: CASKIRQGWMPNYDYTF. The CDR3 DNA is TGTGCCAGCAAAATTCGCCAGGGTTGGATGCCTAACTATGACTACACCTTC.

A few counts support this clonotype. The V and J genes are TRBV12-3 or TRBV12-4 and TRBJ2-2, with D uncertain. This CDR3 comprises 16 residues. Deletions cut 2 bases from V and 1 base from J, with 11 bases between. CDR3 sequence reads: CASSLIPGQNTGELFF. The CDR3 DNA is TGTGCCAGCAGTTTAATCCCAGGTCAGAACACCGGGGAGCTGTTTTTT.

Written as DNA, the CDR3 is TGTGCCAGTAGTATGAGTCTCGGTACCCCGAACACTGAAGCTTTCTTT. Its translation: CASSMSLGTPNTEAFF. This chain uses TRBV19 with TRBJ1-1; no firm D call. CDR1 and CDR2 (germline): LNHDA, SQIVND (reference sequence). The ends were cut back, 3 bases at V and 1 base at J, with 15 bases in the middle. The CDR3 spans 16 residues.

This clonotype was seen a few times. V is TRBV4-1 and J is TRBJ1-2; no definite D call. Trimming cost V 0 bases and J 3 bases, with 11 bases left between them. Germline V gives CDR1 MGHRA, CDR2 YSYEKL. This CDR3 spans 15 amino acids. As DNA, the CDR3 is TGCGCCAGCAGCCAAGAATCGGATTGGCACTATGGCTACACCTTC. Its translation is CASSQESDWHYGYTF.

In this sample, this clonotype turned up a few times. Written as DNA, the CDR3 is TGCAGTGCTAGGTTAGGCGGACAGTTAAACACTGAAGCTTTCTTT. This translates into CSARLGGQLNTEAFF. V and J are TRBV20-1 and TRBJ1-1; D may be TRBD1 (6 bases). Trimming left V 3 bases short and J 2 bases short, with 16 bases between. This CDR3 region has 15 residues. Germline V gene lookup returns CDR1 DFQATT and CDR2 SNEGSKA (reference sequence).

The chain recombines TRBV7-9 with TRBJ2-1, with D possibly TRBD2 on 7 matching bases. Germline V gene data show CDR1 as SEHNR and CDR2 as FQNEAQ (reference sequence). This CDR3 is built from 15 residues. V was cut by 1 base and J by 5 bases, with 12 bases left in between. CDR3 DNA: TGTGCCAGCAGCTTAGTGGGGGGGCCCGACAATGAGCAGTTCTTC. Protein sequence: CASSLVGGPDNEQFF.

The V gene is TRBV6-6, the J gene TRBJ2-4; tentatively, D is TRBD2 (6 bases). The CDR3 length is 15 residues. The germline CDR1 and CDR2 sequences are MNHNY and SVGAGI (reference sequence). Deletions cut 6 bases from V and 2 bases from J, with 14 bases between. CDR3 DNA sequence: TGTGCCAGCAGCCGGGAGACAGCTTCCAAAAACATTCAGTACTTC. Amino acids: CASSRETASKNIQYF.

The chain couples TRBV14 to TRBJ2-5; D remains ambiguous. Germline loops: CDR1 SGHDN, CDR2 FVKESK. V lost 0 bases and J lost 2, with 7 bases in between. The length of the CDR3 is 14 residues. The CDR3 here is CASSQEVQQETQYF. The CDR3 bases are TGTGCCAGCAGCCAAGAGGTACAGCAAGAGACCCAGTACTTC.

This clonotype was detected ten times or more. The chain carries TRBV20-1 and TRBJ2-5; 7 bases align to TRBD2. Germline V gene data show CDR1 as DFQATT and CDR2 as SNEGSKA (reference sequence). After removal of 0 bases from V and 8 bases from J, the junction contained 18 bases not matched to a gene. CDR3 length: 17 amino acids. CDR3 DNA sequence: TGCAGTGCTAGAGACGCCAAGGCAAATTGGGGAGGGAGAACCCAGTACTTC. Its protein is CSARDAKANWGGRTQYF.

This clonotype was picked up a small number of times. The J gene is TRBJ1-6, the V gene TRBV12-3 or TRBV12-4; a weak D match, TRBD1 (6 bases). This CDR3 contains 16 residues. V dropped 5 bases and J dropped 9 bases, with 20 bases sitting between them. CDR3 coding DNA: TGTGCCAGCAGTGTAACCGGGGGCAGGGCGGGTTCACCCCTCCACTTT. Its translation is CASSVTGGRAGSPLHF.

The chain combines TRBV7-6 with TRBJ2-3; D might be TRBD2 (6 bases). Germline CDR1 is SGHVS and CDR2 is FNYEAQ. The germline V and J ends were trimmed by 6 bases and 4 bases, with 14 bases remaining between them. The CDR3 covers 14 residues. CDR3 loop: CASRGEVLADTQYF. The CDR3, as DNA: TGTGCCAGCAGAGGGGAGGTTTTGGCAGATACGCAGTATTTT. The full variable domain, with the rest looked up from reference TRBV7-6 and TRBJ2-3, is GAGVSQSPRYKVTKRGQDVALRCDPISGHVSLYWYRQALGQGPEFLTYFNYEAQQDKSGLPNDRFSAERPEGSISTLTIQRTEQRDSAMYRCASRGEVLADTQYFGPGTRLTVL.

The chain is built from TRBV20-1 and TRBJ2-1; possibly TRBD2 for D (6 bases). Looked up from germline, CDR1 is DFQATT and CDR2 is SNEGSKA (reference sequence). This CDR3 spans 15 amino acids. Trimming cost V 6 bases and J 2 bases, with 17 bases left between them. The CDR3: CSASIGGAAYNEQFF. The CDR3 region has the DNA TGCAGTGCCTCGATCGGGGGAGCGGCCTACAATGAGCAGTTCTTC.

Only a few counts were recorded for this clonotype. The chain has TRBV7-8 and TRBJ2-2, with 7 bases lining up with TRBD2. V lost 4 bases and J lost 3; bases outside the gene matches: 11. This CDR3 spans 17 amino acids. Germline V gives CDR1 SGHVS, CDR2 FQNEAQ. The CDR3 loop reads CASSSKRVLADTGELFF. The CDR3 bases are TGTGCCAGCAGCTCCAAGAGGGTTCTAGCGGACACCGGGGAGCTGTTTTTT.

This clonotype was counted a few times. The chain couples TRBV19 to TRBJ1-2; D might be TRBD1 (5 bases). The CDR3 is made up of 15 amino acids. V lost 2 bases and J 2 bases, leaving 12 bases between the germline ends. The germline V gene has CDR1 LNHDA and CDR2 SQIVND (reference sequence). The CDR3 loop reads CASSIMGTSNYGYTF. CDR3 DNA sequence: TGTGCCAGTAGTATAATGGGGACGTCAAACTATGGCTACACCTTC.

This clonotype was seen a few times. J is TRBJ1-5 and V is TRBV2; TRBD1 is a possible D gene (6 bases). Germline V lookup: CDR1 SNHLY, CDR2 FYNNEI. The CDR3 spans 13 residues. The germline V and J ends were trimmed by 3 bases and 6 bases, with 9 bases remaining between them. This chain's CDR3 is CASSDNRVQPQHF. CDR3 nucleotides: TGTGCCAGCAGTGACAACAGGGTTCAGCCCCAGCATTTT.

In this sample, this clonotype turned up a few times. V usage is TRBV11-1 and J usage is TRBJ2-7, with D possibly called TRBD1 or TRBD2 (5 bases each). Trimming left V 2 bases short and J 2 bases short, with 16 bases between. Germline assignment: CDR1 SGHAT and CDR2 FQDESV (reference sequence). The length of the CDR3 is 16 residues. CDR3 protein: CASSLQTGTGPYEQYF. The CDR3 nucleotides are TGTGCCAGCAGCTTACAGACCGGGACGGGTCCCTACGAGCAGTACTTC.

The chain recombines TRBV7-8 with TRBJ1-1; tentative D call: TRBD1 (6 bases). The CDR3 loop spans 15 amino acids. The V gene lost 3 bases and the J gene lost 7 bases, with 18 bases spanning the gap. The germline V gene has CDR1 SGHVS and CDR2 FQNEAQ. CDR3 sequence reads: CASSFGQGSGNEAFF. In DNA, the CDR3 is TGTGCCAGCAGCTTCGGGCAGGGGTCGGGAAATGAAGCTTTCTTT.

In this sample, this clonotype turned up a few times. The chain employs TRBV6-1 and TRBJ2-7; D is undetermined. The V end lost 8 bases, the J end lost 2 bases, and 4 bases lay between the germline ends. Germline-derived CDR1 and CDR2 are MNHNS and SASEGT. This CDR3 has 10 amino acids. DNA of the CDR3: TGTGCCAGCGTAGCCTACGAGCAGTACTTC. Translation: CASVAYEQYF.

There are a few counts of this clonotype. This chain joins TRBV29-1 and TRBJ2-3; D is ambiguous. CDR3 length equals 14 residues. Deletions cut 7 bases from V and 3 bases from J, with 17 bases between. Germline values: CDR1 SQVTM, CDR2 ANQGSEA. The CDR3 DNA reads TGCAGCGCCCTACCGGGTCCCAGAACAGATACGCAGTATTTT. It translates to CSALPGPRTDTQYF.

The count of this clonotype is one. At one end the junction does not follow the germline gene, possibly because of a read error. This rearrangement joins TRBV19 to TRBJ1-1; D is perhaps TRBD1 (6 bases). Germline CDR1 is LNHDA and CDR2 is SQIVND (reference sequence). The CDR3 contains 15 residues. The CDR3 loop reads CASSISKGENTEAFF. The CDR3 region has the DNA TGTGCAAGTAGTATTTCCAAGGGGGAGAACACTGAAGCTTTCTTT.